This T cell receptor beta chain appears in the sequencing data of a study of tumor T cells in aggressive B-cell lymphoma. This table comes from immunoSEQ multiplex PCR, and its TCRdb copy is limited to in-frame clones, with some not included. The table lists 3,000 to 4,000 clones, nearly 95% of them singletons. The sequence was collected from an adult with diffuse large B cell lymphoma. Sequencing was carried out using tumor tissue.

The CDR3 DNA is TGTGCCAGCAGTCAGCAGGTTTTGACCATATATTTT. This translates into CASSQQVLTIYF. The chain combines TRBV6-6 with TRBJ1-3; D gene uncertain. Trimming stripped 5 bases from V and 10 bases from J, with 12 bases between. This CDR3 spans 12 amino acids. The germline V gene encodes CDR1 MNHNY and CDR2 SVGAGI (reference sequence).